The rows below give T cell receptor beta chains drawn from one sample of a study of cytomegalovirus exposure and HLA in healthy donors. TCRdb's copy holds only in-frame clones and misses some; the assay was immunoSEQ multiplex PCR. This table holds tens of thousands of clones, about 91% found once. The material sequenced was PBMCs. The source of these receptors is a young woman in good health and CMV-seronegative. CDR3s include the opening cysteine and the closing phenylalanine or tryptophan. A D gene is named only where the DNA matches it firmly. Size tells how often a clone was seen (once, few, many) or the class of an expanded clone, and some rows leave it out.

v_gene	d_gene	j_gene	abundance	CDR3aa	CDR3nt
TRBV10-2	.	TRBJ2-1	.	CASRPQGSYNEQFF	TGCGCCAGCAGGCCACAGGGCTCCTACAATGAGCAGTTCTTC
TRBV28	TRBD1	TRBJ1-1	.	CASSLIGTADSFF	TGTGCCAGCAGTTTAATCGGGACAGCAGATTCTTTCTTT
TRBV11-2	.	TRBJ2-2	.	CASSLGQTGELFF	TGTGCCAGCAGCTTGGGTCAGACAGGGGAGCTGTTTTTT
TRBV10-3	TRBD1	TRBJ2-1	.	CAIRPPPEPNRGPYNEQFF	TGTGCCATCAGACCACCCCCCGAACCCAACAGGGGCCCCTACAATGAGCAGTTCTTC
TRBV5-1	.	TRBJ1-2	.	CASSEGAGLNYGYTF	TGCGCCAGCAGCGAAGGCGCAGGGTTGAACTATGGCTACACCTTC
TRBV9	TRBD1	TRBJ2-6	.	CASSVDRTGAPGANVLTF	TGTGCCAGCAGCGTAGACAGGACAGGGGCTCCTGGGGCCAACGTCCTGACTTTC
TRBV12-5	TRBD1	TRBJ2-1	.	CASGQTKGALYNEQFF	TGTGCTAGTGGTCAAACCAAGGGGGCTCTGTACAATGAGCAGTTCTTC
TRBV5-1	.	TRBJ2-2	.	CASSLEAPGTGELFF	TGCGCCAGCAGCTTGGAAGCTCCGGGCACCGGGGAGCTGTTTTTT
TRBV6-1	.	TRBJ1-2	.	CASSPPPDRLARHTF	TGTGCCAGCAGTCCCCCGCCTGACCGATTAGCTCGCCACACCTTC
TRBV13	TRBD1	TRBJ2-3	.	CASSSPDRVPRDTQYF	TGTGCCAGCAGCTCCCCGGACAGGGTGCCGAGAGATACGCAGTATTTT
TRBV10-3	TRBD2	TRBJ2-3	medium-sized	CAISETSGPTDTQYF	TGTGCCATCAGTGAGACTAGCGGGCCCACAGATACGCAGTATTTT
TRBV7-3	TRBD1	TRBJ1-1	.	CASSSSTGGITEAFF	TGTGCCAGCAGCTCCTCAACAGGGGGCATAACTGAAGCTTTCTTT
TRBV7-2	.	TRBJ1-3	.	CASSLVGFPGNTIYF	TGTGCCAGCAGCTTAGTGGGCTTTCCTGGAAACACCATATATTTT
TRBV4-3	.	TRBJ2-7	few	CASSQDQGSPEQYF	TGCGCCAGCAGCCAAGATCAGGGTAGTCCCGAGCAGTACTTC
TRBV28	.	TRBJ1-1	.	CASSLEWSQGVDTEAFF	TGTGCCAGCAGTTTAGAGTGGTCACAGGGTGTCGACACTGAAGCTTTCTTT
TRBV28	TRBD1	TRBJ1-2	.	CTSSLEGAKLWGYTF	TGTACCAGCAGTTTGGAGGGGGCGAAATTATGGGGCTACACCTTC
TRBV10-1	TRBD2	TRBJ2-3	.	CASSEPHGGGISTDTQYF	TGCGCCAGCAGTGAGCCCCATGGGGGAGGGATCAGCACAGATACGCAGTATTTT
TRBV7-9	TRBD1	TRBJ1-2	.	CASSSSLGTADGYTF	TGTGCCAGCAGCTCCTCACTCGGGACAGCCGATGGCTACACCTTC
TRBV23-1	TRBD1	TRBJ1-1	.	CASTGTGWGFGTEAFF	TGCGCCAGCACGGGGACAGGGTGGGGCTTTGGCACTGAAGCTTTCTTT
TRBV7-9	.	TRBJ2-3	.	CASSLVPSRVGFTDTQYF	TGTGCCAGCAGCTTAGTACCGTCCAGGGTGGGATTCACAGATACGCAGTATTTT
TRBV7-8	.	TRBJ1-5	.	CASSLSGLDSDQPQHF	TGTGCCAGCAGCTTATCAGGGTTGGATTCGGATCAGCCCCAGCATTTT
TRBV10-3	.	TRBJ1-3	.	CAISGQSVSGNTIYF	TGTGCCATCAGTGGACAGTCTGTTTCAGGAAACACCATATATTTT
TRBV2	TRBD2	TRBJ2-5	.	CASSLTSDGETQYF	TGTGCCAGCAGTTTGACTAGCGATGGAGAGACCCAGTACTTC
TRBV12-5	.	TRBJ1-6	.	CASGFQGLGSPLHF	TGTGCTAGTGGTTTTCAGGGGTTGGGTTCACCCCTCCACTTT
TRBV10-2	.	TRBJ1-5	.	CASSESHISNQPQHF	TGCGCCAGCAGTGAGTCGCACATTAGCAATCAGCCCCAGCATTTT
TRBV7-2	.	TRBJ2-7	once	CASQPNRASYEQYF	TGTGCCAGCCAACCTAACAGGGCTTCCTACGAGCAGTACTTC
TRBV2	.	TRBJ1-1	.	CASSEAQQLKAFF	TGTGCCAGCAGTGAAGCGCAACAGTTAAAAGCTTTCTTT
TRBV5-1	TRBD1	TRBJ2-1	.	CASSPGQGAGNEQFF	TGCGCCAGCAGCCCGGGACAGGGGGCCGGCAATGAGCAGTTCTTC
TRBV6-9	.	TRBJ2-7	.	CASTRKGLTGIYSCSPNSYEQYF	TGTGCCAGCACCCGGAAGGGGCTGACAGGAATTTACAGTTGCTCTCCTAACTCCTACGAGCAGTACTTC
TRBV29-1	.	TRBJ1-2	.	CSAVPPNYGYTF	TGCAGCGCAGTCCCTCCTAACTATGGCTACACCTTC
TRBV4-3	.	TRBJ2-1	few	CASSQVTGSGSNEQFF	TGCGCCAGCAGCCAAGTTACTGGTAGCGGAAGCAATGAGCAGTTCTTC
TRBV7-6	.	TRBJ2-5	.	CASSLGGGKTQYF	TGTGCCAGCAGCTTAGGGGGCGGTAAGACCCAGTACTTC
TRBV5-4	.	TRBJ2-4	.	CASSLDLDIQYF	TGTGCCAGCAGCTTGGATCTCGACATTCAGTACTTC
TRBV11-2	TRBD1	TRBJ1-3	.	CASRRDREPSGNTIYF	TGTGCCAGCAGGCGGGACAGGGAGCCCTCTGGAAACACCATATATTTT
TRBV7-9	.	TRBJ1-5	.	CASSLVGGHPQHF	TGTGCCAGCAGCTTAGTAGGCGGACATCCCCAGCATTTT
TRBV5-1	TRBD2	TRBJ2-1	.	CASSLAGGVGASGIGNEQFF	TGCGCCAGCAGCTTGGCGGGTGGAGTAGGGGCTAGCGGGATTGGCAATGAGCAGTTCTTC
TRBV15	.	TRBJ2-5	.	CATSRGLVTEETQYF	TGTGCCACCAGCAGAGGACTAGTTACGGAAGAGACCCAGTACTTC
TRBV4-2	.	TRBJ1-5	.	CASSPLTTGNQPQHF	TGTGCCAGCAGCCCTCTCACAACAGGCAATCAGCCCCAGCATTTT
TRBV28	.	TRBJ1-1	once	CATSTEGSFSGAFF	TGTGCCACTAGTACGGAGGGGAGTTTCTCCGGGGCTTTCTTT
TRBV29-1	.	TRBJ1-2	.	CSVEQAGVLGGYTF	TGCAGCGTTGAACAAGCGGGGGTCTTGGGTGGCTACACCTTC
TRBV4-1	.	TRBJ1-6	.	CASSQVVGQGNSPLHF	TGCGCCAGCAGCCAAGTAGTTGGGCAGGGGAATTCACCCCTCCACTTT
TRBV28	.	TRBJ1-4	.	CASSLVGGGFATNEKLFF	TGTGCCAGCAGTTTGGTTGGGGGGGGCTTCGCAACTAATGAAAAACTGTTTTTT
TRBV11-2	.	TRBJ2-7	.	CASRSRGSPSYEQYF	TGTGCCAGCAGAAGTAGAGGGTCACCTAGCTACGAGCAGTACTTC
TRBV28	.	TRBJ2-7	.	CASSRTGTQYEQYF	TGTGCCAGCAGTCGAACCGGGACACAATACGAGCAGTACTTC
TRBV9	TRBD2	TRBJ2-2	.	CASSGVGGAFTGELFF	TGTGCCAGCAGCGGGGTCGGGGGGGCTTTCACCGGGGAGCTGTTTTTT
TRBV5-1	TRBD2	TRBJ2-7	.	CASRSGGAYEQYF	TGCGCCAGCAGATCGGGGGGAGCCTACGAGCAGTACTTC
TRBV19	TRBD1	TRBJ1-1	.	CASSKDREEEYGLHEAFF	TGTGCCAGTAGTAAGGACAGGGAGGAAGAGTATGGCCTACATGAAGCTTTCTTT
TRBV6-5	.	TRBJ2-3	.	CASSYSPTGGRDTQYF	TGTGCCAGCAGTTACTCTCCGACCGGGGGGCGCGATACGCAGTATTTT
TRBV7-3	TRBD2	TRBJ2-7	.	CASSLYRGVSYEQYF	TGTGCCAGCAGCTTATACCGGGGGGTCTCCTACGAGCAGTACTTC
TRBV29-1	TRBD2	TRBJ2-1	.	CSVEASGGYNEQFF	TGCAGCGTTGAAGCGAGCGGGGGATACAATGAGCAGTTCTTC
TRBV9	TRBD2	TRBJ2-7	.	CASSSDAGGRDEQYF	TGTGCCAGCAGCTCCGACGCGGGGGGGAGGGACGAGCAGTACTTC
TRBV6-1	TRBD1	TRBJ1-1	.	CASSDQGGGPEAFF	TGTGCCAGCAGTGACCAGGGGGGAGGTCCTGAAGCTTTCTTT
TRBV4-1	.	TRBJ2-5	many	CASSQNRGEETQYF	TGCGCCAGCAGCCAAAACCGGGGTGAAGAGACCCAGTACTTC